What follows describes a single T cell receptor beta chain. The V and J ends lost 0 bases and 4 bases, in that order; junction bases with no gene match: 6. Germline loops: CDR1 SGHVS, CDR2 FQNEAQ. This CDR3 has 16 amino acids. This sample was taken from a study of blood T cell repertoires in COVID-19. TCRdb keeps only in-frame clones here, not all; method: immunoSEQ multiplex PCR. Among 200,000 to 250,000 clones listed, 70% to 85% were seen once. Material: peripheral blood. This chain links TRBV7-8 with TRBJ2-7; 10 positions match TRBD1. The receptor comes from a woman older than 75 with COVID-19, enrolled during active disease. This chain's CDR3 is CASSLAWTGGRYEQYF. The DNA for the CDR3 is TGTGCCAGCAGCTTAGCTTGGACAGGGGGGAGGTACGAGCAGTACTTC.